This TCR beta chain was sequenced in a study of response to subunit inactivated influenza vaccine (dated by TCRdb to 2017 to 2018). Context from the whole study: To follow how T cells responded to a trivalent subunit inactivated influenza vaccine, the researchers relied on deep quantitative profiling of the T cell receptor repertoire.

Broad study findings and their caveats: According to the authors, only a limited number of new T cells may be recruited by each seasonal influenza vaccination.

This specimen's time point label, interpreted: approximately 40 days after influenza vaccine administration. The CDR3 goes from the cysteine to the phenylalanine over 14 residues. The sequence is cut down to CDR3 DNA, 42 bases in frame from base 1. Trimming removed 6 bases from V and 1 base from J; the gene matches leave 4 bases unexplained. CDR1 is given as SQVTM and CDR2 as ANQGSEA, both from the germline V gene. Library method: RT-PCR. Sequencing relied on an Illumina HiSeq 2500. In-frame beta chains were kept once TCRdb had trimmed the public reads at Q25 with fastp and called clones with MiXCR. Each entry merges the rows of one CDR3 protein and shows their most common DNA and genes. The sample table shows fewer than 700,000 distinct CDR3 sequences, and 10% to 15% are seen once. Jointly, the top ten make up over 10% of the sample. In regard to this clonotype: Its recognized antigen is unknown. Base-call qualities are not available, and no considerably larger clone is one nucleotide away.

Recombination linked TRBV29-1 to TRBJ2-2, and TRBD1 matches 8 of the central bases. The source was PBMCs from blood, collected more than 35 days after vaccination. The source is a man aged 45-65 years who received an inactivated influenza vaccine. Donor details come from another sample of the same person, matched by shared clones. The CDR3 loop reads CSVGTGKNTGELFF. The DNA sequence is as follows: TGCAGCGTCGGGACAGGCAAGAACACCGGGGAGCTGTTTTTT.